This TCR beta chain was captured in a study of blood T cell repertoires in COVID-19. Germline values: CDR1 LGHDT, CDR2 YNNKEL (reference sequence). This CDR3 is 15 amino acids long. The V and J ends lost 3 bases and 6 bases, in that order; junction bases with no gene match: 10. In its sample, this clone was seen once. The repertoire was sequenced with immunoSEQ multiplex PCR; TCRdb's copy has only in-frame clones and lacks some. The data show over 35,000 clones, 70% to 90% seen once. This sequence was found in a human donor in a cohort sampled during active COVID-19. The V gene is TRBV3-1 (or the pseudogene TRBV3-2), the J gene TRBJ1-2; 7 nucleotides match TRBD1. The specimen was peripheral blood. The CDR3 spells CASSQDTTGNDGYTF. The CDR3, as DNA: TGTGCCAGCAGCCAGGACACGACAGGGAATGATGGCTACACCTTC.